The rows below give T cell receptor beta chains drawn from one sample of a study of shared clonotypes between healthy human individuals. Profiled with immunoSEQ multiplex PCR; TCRdb holds only in-frame clones, not every one. The sample records roughly 2,300,000 clones, around 90% being singletons. Sequences were obtained from naive CD4+ T cells from PBMCs. The receptors here all came from a man aged 18 to 29 in good health. Some clones in this sample may be carry-over from other donors' samples. The CDR3 runs from the conserved cysteine through the conserved F or W. Each record gives: J gene, clone size, CDR3 length, V gene, CDR3 protein. A clone size is listed for some rows: how often the clone was seen (once, few, many), or a class if it is expanded.

>TRBJ2-6|.|17|TRBV27
CASRRDRKSSGANVLTF
>TRBJ2-3|.|18|TRBV15
CATSRTYFGAGSTDTQYF
>TRBJ2-1|once|13|TRBV6-4
CASSEGNYNEQFF
>TRBJ2-1|.|18|TRBV11-1
CASSFRASGVSSYNEQFF
>TRBJ2-1|.|17|TRBV9
CASSTVVAGSSYNEQFF
>TRBJ2-7|.|14|TRBV5-1
CASSLPTGGYEQYF
>TRBJ2-5|.|14|TRBV27
CASSEGHRQETQYF
>TRBJ2-5|.|15|TRBV7-8
CASSLGRGTAETQYF
>TRBJ2-5|.|13|TRBV10-1
CASSETAWETQYF
>TRBJ2-2|.|15|TRBV28
CASRAQGAGTGELFF
>TRBJ1-1|.|21|TRBV28
CASSWGDFGVRRGKKDTEAFF
>TRBJ1-1|.|14|TRBV6-1
CASSGDRKNTEAFF
>TRBJ2-7|.|14|TRBV29-1
CSVGKRTTHYEQYF
>TRBJ2-1|.|17|TRBV27
CASSSPSLAGVYNEQFF